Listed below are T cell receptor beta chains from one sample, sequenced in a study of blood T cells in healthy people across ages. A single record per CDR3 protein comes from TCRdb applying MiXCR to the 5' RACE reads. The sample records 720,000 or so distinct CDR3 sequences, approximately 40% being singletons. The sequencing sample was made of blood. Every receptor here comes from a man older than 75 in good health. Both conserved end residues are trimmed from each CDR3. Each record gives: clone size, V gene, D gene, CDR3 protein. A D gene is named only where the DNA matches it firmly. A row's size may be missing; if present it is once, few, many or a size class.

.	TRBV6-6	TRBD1	ASSYTGTGGYSPLH
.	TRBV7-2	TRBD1	ASSVQGRNQPQH
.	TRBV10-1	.	ASSESGNYGYT
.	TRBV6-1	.	ASSPLFRQTRAGNSPPH
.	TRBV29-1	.	SVEGKGAGNTIY
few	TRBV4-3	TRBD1	ASSLEGQGIQGYT
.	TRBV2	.	ASEATNLPRETQY
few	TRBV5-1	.	ASSPSTGQGGDTQY
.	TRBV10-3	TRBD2	AISEDPGTSGTGELF
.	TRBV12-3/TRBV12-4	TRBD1	ASSLQPGQVLSGANVLT
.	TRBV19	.	ASSIGYSNQPQH
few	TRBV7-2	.	ASSRNRLGETQY
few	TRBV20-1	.	SANYEQGAKNIQY
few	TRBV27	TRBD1	ASSGGDRGRDETQY
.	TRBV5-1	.	ASSLKAGLPITGYT
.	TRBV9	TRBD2	ASSARLGLAGVTETQY
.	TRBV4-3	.	ASSGLADSSYNEQF
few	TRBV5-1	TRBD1	ASSFVGTGGYLGSYNEQF
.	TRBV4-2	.	ASSQDLANTQY
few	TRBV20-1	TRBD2	SAENSLAGGNEQF
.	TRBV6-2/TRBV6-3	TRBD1	ASRPSQGTVQPQH
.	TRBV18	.	ASSPPTGPLQETQY
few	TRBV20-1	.	SASNTGSYEQY
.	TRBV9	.	ASSDRAGNTIY
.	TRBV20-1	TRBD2	SARDRRAGGYNEQF
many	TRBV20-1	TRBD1	SANRDRGGGELF
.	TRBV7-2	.	ASSPRVQGGQDEQF
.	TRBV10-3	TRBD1	AISRQGPNTEAF
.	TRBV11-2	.	ASSPSAGNTDTQY
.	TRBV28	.	ASGIQCYEQY
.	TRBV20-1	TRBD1	SARAETGVDEAF
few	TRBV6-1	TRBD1	ASRRTLGTEEQY
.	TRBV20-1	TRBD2	SARQPGLAGAFLATDTQY
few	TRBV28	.	ASSLGPIASSYEQY
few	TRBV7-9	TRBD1	ASSSERDSYEQY
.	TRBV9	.	ASSVLTASTDMQY
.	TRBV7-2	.	ASSLVRIHEQY
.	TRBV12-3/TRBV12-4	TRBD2	ASSFRRGVRDTQY